The 9 T cell receptor beta chains listed next were all sequenced from one sample in a study of memory CD4+ T cells and cytomegalovirus serostatus. Clones were read by immunoSEQ multiplex PCR, and TCRdb kept only the in-frame ones, dropping some. This table has under 50,000 clones, 79% appearing once. The sort gate was single viable CD3+CD4+CD8-CD45RO+ cells for memory CD4+ T cells. Sequenced input: memory CD4+ T cells from blood. Receptors originate from an adult in good health and CMV-seropositive.

The gene calls are TRBV7-9 and TRBJ2-1; D is unresolved. The CDR3 is 15 amino acids. Trimming cost V 5 bases and J 6 bases, with 17 bases left between them. Germline V gene lookup returns CDR1 SEHNR and CDR2 FQNEAQ (reference sequence). The CDR3 sequence is CASSTRGVGSNEQFF. In DNA, the CDR3 is TGTGCCAGCAGCACCCGCGGTGTGGGTTCCAATGAGCAGTTCTTC.

This clone was observed a handful of times. The chain joins TRBV5-1 to TRBJ1-2, with TRBD1 identical over 7 bases. The CDR3 has 14 amino acids. The germline V gene has CDR1 SGHRS and CDR2 YFSETQ. V gave up 2 bases and J gave up 0 bases; unmatched junction bases: 1. The CDR3 here is CASSFGTANYGYTF. The CDR3 DNA sequence: TGCGCCAGCAGCTTTGGGACAGCTAACTATGGCTACACCTTC.

This clone was counted only a few times. This chain connects TRBV5-1 to TRBJ2-1; 11 nucleotides align to TRBD2. Germline assignment: CDR1 SGHRS and CDR2 YFSETQ. The V segment lost 0 bases and the J segment 4 bases; nucleotides outside the gene matches: 6. This CDR3 is 17 amino acids long. The DNA of the CDR3 is TGCGCCAGCAGCTTGGCCACAACTAGCGGGAGTTACAATGAGCAGTTCTTC. This translates into CASSLATTSGSYNEQFF.

The chain links TRBV27 to TRBJ2-3; 11 bases are a match to TRBD2. This CDR3 region has 16 residues. CDR1 and CDR2 from the germline V gene are MNHEY and SMNVEV (reference sequence). Trimming removed 2 bases from V and 3 bases from J; junction bases left unmatched: 4. The DNA for the CDR3 is TGTGCCAGCAGTTTAATAGCGGGAGGGATGACAGATACGCAGTATTTT. It encodes CASSLIAGGMTDTQYF.

This chain connects TRBV7-2 to TRBJ2-1; D uncertain. Germline-derived CDR1 and CDR2 are SGHTA and FQGNSA. The CDR3 covers 12 residues. Trimming stripped 5 bases from V and 8 bases from J, with 10 bases between. The CDR3 DNA sequence: TGTGCCAGCAGCAACCTTGGCCATGAGCAGTTCTTC. Its protein is CASSNLGHEQFF.

The chain uses TRBV7-9 and TRBJ2-1, with 12 positions matching TRBD1. Germline V gives CDR1 SEHNR, CDR2 FQNEAQ (reference sequence). The CDR3 is 16 residues long. V was clipped by 5 bases and J by 8 bases; unmatched bases: 10. The chain's CDR3 is CASSQGGTGGRDEQFF. CDR3 in DNA: TGTGCCAGCAGCCAAGGAGGGACAGGGGGCCGAGATGAGCAGTTCTTC.

J is TRBJ2-7 and V is TRBV11-2; D may be TRBD2 (6 bases). CDR1 SGHAT and CDR2 FQNNGV come from the germline V gene. V was shortened by 0 bases and J by 0 bases, with 9 bases between the two germline ends. The CDR3 has 15 residues. In DNA form, the CDR3 reads TGTGCCAGCAGCTTAGATAGCGGAAGCTCCTACGAGCAGTACTTC. Its translation: CASSLDSGSSYEQYF.

This chain connects TRBV9 to TRBJ2-1; D is undetermined. The germline gives CDR1 SGDLS, CDR2 YYNGEE. The CDR3 is made up of 15 amino acids. With 0 bases removed from V and 8 bases from J, the gap between germline ends came to 15 bases. The CDR3 reads CASSVALVSVHEQFF. The CDR3 coding sequence is TGTGCCAGCAGCGTAGCCCTAGTTTCTGTGCATGAGCAGTTCTTC.

The chain employs TRBV18 and TRBJ1-1; possible D gene TRBD1, 6 bases. Trimming removed 2 bases from V and 0 bases from J, with 10 bases in between. Germline V gene sequence: CDR1 KGHSH, CDR2 LQKENI. The CDR3 covers 15 residues. CDR3 in DNA: TGTGCCAGCTCACCAAACCAGGGGATGAACACTGAAGCTTTCTTT. It is translated as CASSPNQGMNTEAFF.